This T cell receptor beta chain was captured in a study of blood T cell repertoires in COVID-19. Profiling relied on immunoSEQ multiplex PCR, and the TCRdb table lists in-frame clones only, not all of them. The sample consists of tens of thousands of clones, around 80% of them appearing once. What was sequenced was peripheral blood. The clonotype was recovered from a human donor in a cohort sampled during active COVID-19.

The CDR3 DNA reads TGTGCCAGCAGCTTCCTAGCGGGGGTTAACACCGGGGAGCTGTTTTTT. Amino acid sequence: CASSFLAGVNTGELFF. This rearrangement joins TRBV5-4 to TRBJ2-2, with 10 nucleotides matching TRBD2. The length of the CDR3 is 16 residues. V dropped 2 bases and J dropped 2; count of bases not matched to a gene: 3. CDR1 and CDR2 from the germline V gene are SGHNT and YYREEE (reference sequence).